Shown below are 15 T cell receptor beta chains from a single sample sequenced in a study of OX40 agonist ivuxolimab in advanced cancers. Profiling relied on immunoSEQ multiplex PCR, and the TCRdb table lists in-frame clones only, not all of them. Among roughly 35,000 clones, 88% were seen once, and the ten largest hold less than 4.5%. The sequenced sample was CD4+ or CD8+ T cells sorted from blood, obtained in a trial of the OX40 agonist ivuxolimab. The receptors derive from an adult with an advanced solid tumor such as melanoma, head and neck, liver or kidney cancer.

The J gene is TRBJ2-7, the V gene TRBV28, with D possibly being TRBD2 (7 bases). Trimming cost V 7 bases and J 5 bases, with 21 bases left between them. This CDR3 has 15 residues. The germline V gene has CDR1 MDHEN and CDR2 SYDVKM. CDR3 loop: CASNGPGRGINEQYF. CDR3 DNA sequence: TGTGCCAGCAACGGTCCGGGGAGGGGGATCAACGAGCAGTACTTC.

The V call is TRBV9, the J call TRBJ2-7, with D hard to call. Trimming pared 0 bases from V and 4 bases from J, leaving 17 bases between. Germline V CDR1 and CDR2: SGDLS, YYNGEE. The CDR3 has 16 residues. The CDR3 protein is CASSVALPGPDYEQYF. The CDR3 bases are TGTGCCAGCAGCGTAGCCCTCCCCGGTCCCGATTACGAGCAGTACTTC. Drawing the rest from reference TRBV9 and TRBJ2-7, the complete variable domain is DSGVTQTPKHLITATGQRVTLRCSPRSGDLSVYWYQQSLDQGLQFLIQYYNGEERAKGNILERFSAQQFPDLHSELNLSSLELGDSALYFCASSVALPGPDYEQYFGPGTRLTVT.

V and J are TRBV11-3 and TRBJ2-3; D is undetermined. The V end was cut by 2 bases, the J end by 0 bases, with 3 bases between. This CDR3 region has 13 residues. From germline, CDR1 is SGHNT and CDR2 YENEEA. The CDR3 DNA follows: TGTGCCAGCAGCTTATTTAGCACAGATACGCAGTATTTT. Residues: CASSLFSTDTQYF.

The chain employs TRBV7-9 and TRBJ2-1, with a weak D call TRBD1 (6 bases). Germline-derived CDR1 and CDR2 are SEHNR and FQNEAQ (reference sequence). V was clipped by 6 bases and J by 12 bases, with 9 bases between them. This CDR3 region has 10 residues. The chain's CDR3 is CASRRGGQFF. The CDR3 DNA reads TGTGCCAGCAGAAGAGGGGGGCAGTTCTTC.

V is TRBV6-5 and J is TRBJ2-2; 10 nucleotides match TRBD2. Germline-derived CDR1 and CDR2 are MNHEY and SVGAGI. The CDR3 totals 14 residues. J lost 6 bases, V lost 10 bases, and 8 bases had no gene match. This CDR3 reads CATVRLAGAGELFF. In DNA, the CDR3 is TGTGCCACGGTGAGGCTAGCGGGAGCCGGGGAGCTGTTTTTT.

This chain links TRBV9 with TRBJ2-1, with D maybe TRBD1 (5 bases). CDR3 length equals 16 residues. V was clipped by 0 bases and J by 6 bases, with 16 bases between them. Germline CDR1 and CDR2: SGDLS and YYNGEE. The CDR3 protein is CASSVGVGATPNEQFF. The CDR3 DNA sequence: TGTGCCAGCAGCGTAGGAGTAGGGGCGACCCCCAATGAGCAGTTCTTC.

The chain joins TRBV2 to TRBJ1-3; D not certain. Trimming cost V 10 bases and J 0 bases, with 13 bases left between them. In germline, CDR1 is SNHLY, CDR2 FYNNEI. The CDR3 spans 14 residues. The CDR3: CATDPVGSGNTIYF. Written as DNA, the CDR3 is TGTGCCACCGATCCGGTAGGCTCTGGAAACACCATATATTTT.

The V and J genes are TRBV30 and TRBJ1-4; D gene uncertain. In germline, CDR1 is GTSNPN, CDR2 SVGIG (reference sequence). V was shortened by 0 bases and J by 5 bases, with 10 bases between the two germline ends. CDR3 length equals 14 residues. The CDR3, as DNA: TGTGCCTGGAGTGTAGGGCCGAGGAATGAAAAACTGTTTTTT. It codes for CAWSVGPRNEKLFF.

The J gene is TRBJ2-7, the V gene TRBV4-1; a weak D match, TRBD1 (5 bases). Germline assignment: CDR1 MGHRA and CDR2 YSYEKL. There are 14 residues in the CDR3. The V gene lost 1 base and the J gene lost 2 bases, with 9 bases spanning the gap. The CDR3 protein is CASSQGQPTYEQYF. As DNA, the CDR3 is TGCGCCAGCAGCCAAGGACAGCCGACCTACGAGCAGTACTTC.

Details on this clone: The junction shows a germline mismatch at one end, possibly a read error. The rearrangement joins TRBV5-4 to TRBJ2-1; a weak D match, TRBD2 (5 bases). The CDR3 length is 15 residues. CDR1 SGHNT and CDR2 YYREEE come from the germline V gene (reference sequence). In DNA form, the CDR3 reads TGTGTCAGCAGCTGGCGTGGCGGGCCGTACAATGAGCAGTTCTTC. Its translation: CVSSWRGGPYNEQFF.

The chain employs TRBV19 and TRBJ2-4; D unclear. The germline V and J ends were trimmed by 6 bases and 4 bases, with 16 bases remaining between them. CDR1 and CDR2 (germline): LNHDA, SQIVND (reference sequence). The CDR3 covers 15 residues. CDR3 DNA sequence: TGTGCCAGTAGGAACCTGGGCCCCTCGAAAAACATTCAGTACTTC. Its translation is CASRNLGPSKNIQYF.

V and J are TRBV7-9 and TRBJ1-1; TRBD1 matches at 7 bases. V dropped 4 bases and J dropped 11; count of bases not matched to a gene: 16. Germline CDR1 and CDR2: SEHNR and FQNEAQ (reference sequence). This CDR3 spans 15 amino acids. The CDR3 reads CASSSHPDRAGEAFF. As DNA, the CDR3 is TGTGCCAGCAGCTCCCACCCAGACAGGGCCGGGGAGGCTTTCTTT.

The CDR3 loop reads CASSLWSTEAFF. The CDR3 bases are TGTGCCAGCAGTTTATGGTCGACTGAAGCTTTCTTT. The chain is built from TRBV28 and TRBJ1-1; D is uncertain. CDR1 is MDHEN and CDR2 is SYDVKM in the germline V gene. This CDR3 has 12 residues. Trimming took 0 bases from V and 5 from J, leaving 4 bases between them.

The chain has TRBV11-2 and TRBJ2-7, with D maybe TRBD1 (6 bases). Between the trimmed V and J ends, which lost 5 bases and 1 base, there was a span of 9 bases. This CDR3 is 13 amino acids long. CDR1 SGHAT and CDR2 FQNNGV come from the germline V gene. The DNA for the CDR3 is TGTGCCAGCAGCCCAGACAGGTCCTACGAGCAGTACTTC. Protein product: CASSPDRSYEQYF. The full variable domain, with the rest looked up from reference TRBV11-2 and TRBJ2-7, is EAGVAQSPRYKIIEKRQSVAFWCNPISGHATLYWYQQILGQGPKLLIQFQNNGVVDDSQLPKDRFSAERLKGVDSTLKIQPAKLEDSAVYLCASSPDRSYEQYFGPGTRLTVT.

The count of this clone is one. The chain couples TRBV7-3 to TRBJ2-1; D gene unclear. Trimming took off 2 bases at V and 3 bases at J, with 11 bases between the two ends. Germline CDR1 and CDR2: SGHTA and FQGTGA. This CDR3 spans 15 amino acids. The CDR3 DNA follows: TGTGCCAGCAGCTTAGGTAATACTAACTACAATGAGCAGTTCTTC. It translates to CASSLGNTNYNEQFF.